This is a list of T cell receptor beta chains from one sample in a study of T cells after yellow fever vaccination. TCRdb ran MiXCR on the 5' RACE reads and lists one entry per CDR3 protein. The sample contains 200,000 to 300,000 distinct CDR3 sequences, 10% to 15% of which appear only once. Sequences were derived from CD4+ T cells sorted from PBMCs, sampled 45 days after the yellow fever booster vaccination. These receptors were taken from a man under 40 who received the YFV17D yellow fever vaccine. CDR3s include the opening cysteine and the closing phenylalanine or tryptophan. A D gene is named only where the DNA matches it firmly. The size of a clone is reported for some rows only, either as once, few or many, or as a class for expanded clones.

d_call,j_call,v_call,clone_size,cdr3_aa,cdr3_nt
.,TRBJ2-1,TRBV5-1,.,CASSLEGQAPYNEQFF,TGCGCCAGCAGCTTGGAAGGTCAGGCGCCCTACAATGAGCAGTTCTTC
.,TRBJ2-3,TRBV6-1,.,CASNVIADTQYF,TGTGCCAGCAACGTGATCGCAGATACGCAGTATTTT
.,TRBJ2-7,TRBV7-2,.,CASSLEGKASYEQYF,TGTGCCAGCAGCTTAGAGGGGAAAGCCTCCTACGAGCAGTACTTC
.,TRBJ1-1,TRBV5-1,few,CASSLMQSTGPSEAFF,TGCGCCAGCAGCTTGATGCAGTCGACTGGACCCTCTGAAGCTTTCTTT
.,TRBJ2-2,TRBV15,.,CATSRDPSVGGELFF,TGTGCCACCAGCAGAGATCCCTCGGTTGGCGGGGAGCTGTTTTTT
.,TRBJ2-7,TRBV4-3,few,CASSQDRIASYEQYF,TGCGCCAGCAGCCAAGATCGGATAGCTTCCTACGAGCAGTACTTC
TRBD2,TRBJ2-7,TRBV20-1,.,CSAPDARGLAGGEQYF,TGCAGTGCTCCCGATGCTCGGGGGCTAGCGGGAGGCGAGCAGTACTTC
.,TRBJ2-3,TRBV12-3/TRBV12-4,.,CASSYSFGVHGDTQYF,TGTGCCAGCAGTTATAGTTTCGGGGTACATGGGGATACGCAGTATTTT
.,TRBJ2-5,TRBV28,.,CASSLVQSRTQYF,TGTGCCAGCAGTTTGGTCCAGAGTAGGACCCAGTACTTC
TRBD2,TRBJ2-2,TRBV7-2,few,CASSWVSGVTGELFF,TGTGCCAGCAGCTGGGTGAGCGGGGTCACCGGGGAGCTGTTTTTT
.,TRBJ2-7,TRBV27,.,CASSPALPVYEQYF,TGTGCCAGCAGTCCCGCTCTTCCCGTTTACGAGCAGTACTTC
TRBD1,TRBJ2-7,TRBV12-3/TRBV12-4,.,CASSLGTGGPSSYEQYF,TGTGCCAGCAGTTTAGGGACAGGGGGCCCGAGCTCCTACGAGCAGTACTTC
TRBD2,TRBJ2-7,TRBV6-2/TRBV6-3,few,CASSRTSGAYEQYF,TGTGCCAGCAGTCGGACTAGCGGGGCCTACGAGCAGTACTTC
.,TRBJ2-7,TRBV12-3/TRBV12-4,many,CASSLNVGEQYF,TGTGCCAGCAGTTTAAATGTGGGTGAGCAGTACTTC
.,TRBJ2-1,TRBV12-3/TRBV12-4,few,CASSDTLLGYNEQFF,TGTGCCAGCAGTGATACTCTTCTGGGGTACAATGAGCAGTTCTTC
.,TRBJ2-7,TRBV7-2,few,CASSPKVPLLFGYEQYF,TGTGCCAGCAGCCCCAAGGTTCCCCTCCTGTTTGGCTACGAGCAGTACTTC
TRBD2,TRBJ2-3,TRBV7-2,.,CASSFGGRPTDTQYF,TGTGCCAGCAGCTTTGGCGGGAGGCCCACAGATACGCAGTATTTT
.,TRBJ2-1,TRBV5-1,.,CASRTDPSSYNEQFF,TGCGCCAGCAGAACGGACCCGAGCTCCTACAATGAGCAGTTCTTC
.,TRBJ2-3,TRBV20-1,few,CSAPDPLGSADTQYF,TGCAGTGCACCTGACCCACTCGGTTCGGCGGATACGCAGTATTTT
TRBD1,TRBJ1-4,TRBV10-3,.,CAIRPSGTANEKLFF,TGTGCCATCAGACCTTCTGGGACAGCTAATGAAAAACTGTTTTTT
.,TRBJ2-2,TRBV6-1,many,CASRGGAIFTGELFF,TGTGCCAGCAGAGGGGGAGCTATCTTCACCGGGGAGCTGTTTTTT
TRBD1,TRBJ2-5,TRBV10-1,few,CASSAGTGYQETQYF,TGCGCCAGCAGTGCGGGGACAGGCTACCAAGAGACCCAGTACTTC
.,TRBJ2-1,TRBV7-2,few,CASSTTGLIYNEQFF,TGTGCCAGCTCGACCACCGGACTGATATACAATGAGCAGTTCTTC
.,TRBJ2-5,TRBV10-3,few,CAIKGSVETQYF,TGTGCCATCAAAGGAAGTGTAGAGACCCAGTACTTC
.,TRBJ2-1,TRBV2,few,CATRLGGEQFF,TGTGCCACCCGACTAGGCGGTGAGCAGTTCTTC
.,TRBJ1-3,TRBV3-1,.,CASSQRSWTHSGNTIYF,TGTGCCAGCAGCCAACGATCCTGGACCCACTCTGGAAACACCATATATTTT
.,TRBJ2-3,TRBV24-1,few,CATSDLDTDTQYF,TGTGCCACCAGTGATTTGGATACAGATACGCAGTATTTT
.,TRBJ1-2,TRBV20-1,few,CSARARLPGEYGYTF,TGCAGTGCTAGAGCTCGGCTGCCAGGGGAATATGGCTACACCTTC
.,TRBJ1-1,TRBV29-1,few,CSVAVNRETEAFF,TGCAGCGTTGCGGTGAACAGGGAGACTGAAGCTTTCTTT
.,TRBJ2-7,TRBV2,.,CARSEASEQYF,TGTGCCAGAAGTGAAGCTTCCGAGCAGTACTTC
.,TRBJ1-2,TRBV5-1,.,CASSLQGGGPDGYTF,TGCGCCAGCAGCTTGCAGGGAGGGGGTCCCGATGGCTACACCTTC
TRBD1,TRBJ1-5,TRBV5-5,few,CASSWGQGPGQPQHF,TGTGCCAGCAGCTGGGGACAGGGGCCAGGTCAGCCCCAGCATTTT
TRBD2,TRBJ2-1,TRBV20-1,many,CSAPNRVAGVQFF,TGCAGTGCCCCCAACCGGGTAGCGGGAGTCCAGTTCTTC
.,TRBJ1-2,TRBV5-1,.,CASSSSGTDGYTF,TGCGCCAGCAGCTCATCCGGGACCGATGGCTACACCTTC
.,TRBJ2-5,TRBV7-8,many,CASSTGRQETQYF,TGTGCCAGCAGCACGGGACGGCAAGAGACCCAGTACTTC
TRBD1,TRBJ2-3,TRBV11-1,few,CASSSGQVPDTQYF,TGTGCCAGCAGCTCCGGACAGGTCCCAGATACGCAGTATTTT
TRBD2,TRBJ2-7,TRBV5-1,.,CASSSPIGSSGQSYEQYF,TGCGCCAGCAGCTCCCCCATTGGGTCTAGCGGTCAATCCTACGAGCAGTACTTC
.,TRBJ1-1,TRBV29-1,.,CSVGGGGSTEAFF,TGCAGCGTTGGCGGGGGGGGGAGCACTGAAGCTTTCTTT
TRBD1,TRBJ1-2,TRBV4-2,once,CASSQNRGPGGYTF,TGTGCCAGCAGCCAAAACAGGGGGCCGGGAGGCTACACCTTC
TRBD1,TRBJ2-2,TRBV12-3/TRBV12-4,.,CASSERVQGTGELFF,TGTGCCAGCAGTGAAAGGGTACAGGGGACCGGGGAGCTGTTTTTT
.,TRBJ2-1,TRBV7-2,few,CASSPYGLPNEQFF,TGTGCCAGCAGCCCATACGGGCTGCCCAATGAGCAGTTCTTC
TRBD2,TRBJ2-7,TRBV20-1,.,CSARGLAGLDEQYF,TGCAGTGCTAGGGGACTAGCGGGCTTGGACGAGCAGTACTTC
.,TRBJ1-1,TRBV20-1,many,CSARALGRDTEAFF,TGCAGTGCTAGAGCATTGGGGCGGGACACTGAAGCTTTCTTT
TRBD1,TRBJ1-6,TRBV5-1,.,CASSRDSAGNSPLHF,TGCGCCAGCAGCCGGGACAGCGCGGGGAATTCACCCCTCCACTTT
.,TRBJ1-2,TRBV11-1,.,CASSLTGLNYGYTF,TGTGCCAGCAGCTTAACAGGACTTAACTATGGCTACACCTTC
TRBD2,TRBJ2-1,TRBV29-1,many,CSVGLAGVLNEQFF,TGCAGCGTTGGGCTAGCGGGAGTTTTGAATGAGCAGTTCTTC
TRBD2,TRBJ2-1,TRBV6-5,.,CASSYEREMHNEQFF,TGTGCCAGCAGTTATGAGCGGGAGATGCACAATGAGCAGTTCTTC
.,TRBJ1-1,TRBV9,few,CASRGGLGTEAFF,TGTGCCAGCAGGGGAGGCTTGGGCACTGAAGCTTTCTTT
.,TRBJ1-3,TRBV7-3,.,CASSLGSGNTIYF,TGTGCCAGCAGCTTAGGCTCTGGAAACACCATATATTTT
.,TRBJ2-1,TRBV9,few,CASSRAGKNNEQFF,TGTGCCAGCAGTCGCGCGGGAAAAAACAATGAGCAGTTCTTC
TRBD2,TRBJ2-7,TRBV3-1,.,CASSQTGGWGLIF,TGTGCCAGCAGCCAGACCGGGGGGTGGGGACTAATCTTC
.,TRBJ2-2,TRBV7-3,.,CASSRGLPSGELFF,TGTGCCAGCAGCAGGGGACTCCCGTCCGGGGAGCTGTTTTTT
.,TRBJ2-1,TRBV12-3/TRBV12-4,many,CASSPGTPNNEQFF,TGTGCCAGCAGTCCCGGGACACCAAACAATGAGCAGTTCTTC
.,TRBJ2-7,TRBV4-3,few,CASSQDRIPGEQYF,TGCGCCAGCAGCCAAGACCGGATCCCTGGCGAGCAGTACTTC
.,TRBJ2-3,TRBV5-1,.,CASSIGSGSTDTQYF,TGCGCCAGCAGCATTGGAAGCGGTAGCACAGATACGCAGTATTTT
TRBD2,TRBJ2-3,TRBV15,.,CATSRVPGLGHTDTQYF,TGTGCCACCAGCAGAGTACCGGGACTAGGCCACACAGATACGCAGTATTTT
TRBD1,TRBJ2-3,TRBV7-2,.,CASSLAAGTADTQYF,TGTGCCAGCAGCTTAGCGGCAGGGACAGCAGATACGCAGTATTTT
.,TRBJ2-7,TRBV9,few,CASSVEFGGARGEQYF,TGTGCCAGCAGCGTAGAATTCGGAGGGGCGCGGGGCGAGCAGTACTTC
.,TRBJ2-7,TRBV6-2/TRBV6-3,.,CASSTTRTYEQYF,TGTGCCAGCAGCACTACACGGACCTACGAGCAGTACTTC
TRBD1,TRBJ2-5,TRBV5-1,few,CASSPLDRDGTQYF,TGCGCCAGCAGCCCATTGGACAGGGACGGGACCCAGTACTTC